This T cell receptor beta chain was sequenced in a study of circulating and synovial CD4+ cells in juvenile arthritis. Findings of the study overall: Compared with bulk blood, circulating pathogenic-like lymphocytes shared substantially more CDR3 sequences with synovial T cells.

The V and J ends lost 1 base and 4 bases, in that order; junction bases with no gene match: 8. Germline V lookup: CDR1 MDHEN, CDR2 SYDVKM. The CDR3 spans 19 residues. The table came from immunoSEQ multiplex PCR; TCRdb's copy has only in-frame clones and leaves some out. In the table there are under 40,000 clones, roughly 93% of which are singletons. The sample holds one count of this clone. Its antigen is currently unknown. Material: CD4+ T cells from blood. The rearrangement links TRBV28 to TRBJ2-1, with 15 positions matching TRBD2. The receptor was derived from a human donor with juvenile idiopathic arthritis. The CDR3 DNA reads TGTGCCAGCAGTTTATACCCGCTTGGACTAGCGGGAGGGTACAATGAGCAGTTCTTC. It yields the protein CASSLYPLGLAGGYNEQFF.